Below, one T cell receptor beta chain is given with its context. Its target is not known. These data are taken from a study of post-analysis software for immune sequencing data. Whole-study context: The cohort encompassed relapsing-remitting, secondary progressive and progressive-relapsing multiple sclerosis disease courses. Overall study results and limits: Co-batched samples clustered tightly together by F measure. Four or five TRBV segments occurring more often in patients than controls included TRBV5-6, TRBV5-1 and TRBV20-1.

Germline V lookup: CDR1 DFQATT, CDR2 SNEGSKA (reference sequence). V was clipped by 4 bases and J by 3 bases; unmatched bases: 13. CDR3 length: 16 amino acids. Unique molecular identifiers were present in the TCR beta cDNA libraries. Input populations of about 0.85 to 11 million T cells gave rise to approximately 480,000 cDNA molecules. MiXCR was run by TCRdb on the PCR reads, yielding one entry per CDR3 protein. Of roughly 570,000 distinct CDR3 sequences in the sample, 34% were seen once. The rearrangement uses TRBV20-1 and TRBJ1-2; 8 bases line up with TRBD1. The clonotype comes from a girl under 18 with multiple sclerosis. The sequencing input was blood. The chain's CDR3 is CSAKDRGRGGDYGYTF. The CDR3 DNA sequence: TGCAGTGCTAAAGACAGGGGCCGTGGTGGCGACTATGGCTACACCTTC.